Below, one T cell receptor (beta chain) is given with its context. Its antigen is still unknown. This entry belongs to a study of cytomegalovirus exposure and HLA in healthy donors. The CDR3 spans 17 residues. V lost 0 bases to trimming and J lost 2 bases; unmatched junction nucleotides: 5. Per germline, CDR1 LGHNA and CDR2 YSLEER. General observations from the study: Most TCR beta V segments were productive about 90% or about 30% of the time in an earlier analysis. Most TCR sequences were seen very rarely across donors, but some public TCRs occurred in many. A further, later analysis showed that HLA-associated TCR beta chains (compared with equally common others) were more clonally expanded.

PCR amplification relied on 60 Vbeta primers (plus 13 Jbeta primers). The repertoire was sequenced with immunoSEQ multiplex PCR; TCRdb's copy has only in-frame clones and lacks some. This table has around 160,000 clones, around 68% appearing once. The receptor was derived from a man aged 45-65 years in good health and CMV-seronegative. The sample consisted of PBMCs. The chain links TRBV4-3 to TRBJ1-1; 11 bases match TRBD1. CDR3 residues: CASSQDWRTGGNTEAFF. The CDR3 DNA follows: TGCGCCAGCAGCCAAGATTGGAGGACAGGGGGCAACACTGAAGCTTTCTTT.